Following are 10 T cell receptor beta chains from one sample sequenced in a study of T-cell memory formation after mild COVID-19. TCRdb independently ran MiXCR on the 5' RACE reads; one entry per CDR3 protein. The sample lists approximately 300,000 distinct CDR3 sequences, 15% to 20% occurring once. Sequencing was done on a sample of PBMCs or a T cell subset sorted from them (not recorded which). The source of these receptors is a man younger than 30 who had mild COVID-19 (a few samples of this study predate the infection). Cell type and time point are not known.

The rearrangement links TRBV20-1 to TRBJ1-1; no clear D gene. There are 13 residues in the CDR3. Per the germline V gene, CDR1 is DFQATT and CDR2 is SNEGSKA (reference sequence). Trimming took off 2 bases at V and 0 bases at J, with 7 bases between the two ends. As DNA, the CDR3 is TGCAGTGCTAGACCAGCCCTGAACACTGAAGCTTTCTTT. Its protein product is CSARPALNTEAFF.

This clonotype was seen only a few times. The chain has TRBV9 and TRBJ2-3; TRBD1 matches at 8 bases. J gave up 8 bases and V 3 bases, and 2 bases lay outside the gene matches. The CDR3 is 12 residues long. CDR1 is SGDLS, CDR2 YYNGEE, per germline. CDR3 loop: CASSGQGLTQYF. CDR3 in DNA: TGTGCCAGCAGCGGACAGGGGCTTACGCAGTATTTT.

The J gene is TRBJ2-5, the V gene TRBV18; D is uncertain. Trimming shortened V by 1 base and J by 5 bases, and 11 bases separated the two germline ends. The CDR3 has 14 residues. CDR1 is KGHSH, CDR2 LQKENI, per germline. CDR3 bases: TGTGCCAGCTCACCACAGGAACGGGCGGAGACCCAGTACTTC. Translated: CASSPQERAETQYF.

The chain has TRBV6-5 and TRBJ1-1; D may be TRBD1 (6 bases). The CDR3 has 17 amino acids. CDR1 is MNHEY and CDR2 is SVGAGI in the germline V gene. Trimming stripped 2 bases from V and 4 bases from J, with 20 bases between. This chain's CDR3 is CASSYGGRGWLGTEAFF. Here the CDR3 DNA reads TGTGCCAGCAGTTACGGCGGCAGGGGCTGGTTGGGCACTGAAGCTTTCTTT.

CDR3 loop: CASSPLEAGEQFF. The CDR3, as DNA: TGCGCCAGCAGCCCCCTTGAGGCAGGGGAGCAGTTCTTC. The V gene is TRBV5-1, the J gene TRBJ2-1; tentatively, D is TRBD1 (5 bases). There are 13 residues in the CDR3. V was trimmed by 4 bases and J by 10 bases, leaving 15 bases between them. The germline V gene has CDR1 SGHRS and CDR2 YFSETQ. The entire variable domain, with the rest obtained from reference TRBV5-1 and TRBJ2-1, is as follows: KAGVTQTPRYLIKTRGQQVTLSCSPISGHRSVSWYQQTPGQGLQFLFEYFSETQRNKGNFPGRFSGRQFSNSRSEMNVSTLELGDSALYLCASSPLEAGEQFFGPGTRLTVL.

This sequence joins TRBV7-6 and TRBJ2-5; D possibly corresponds to TRBD1 (6 bases). The germline CDR1 and CDR2 sequences are SGHVS and FNYEAQ. This CDR3 has 12 amino acids. V dropped 8 bases and J dropped 4 bases, with 11 bases sitting between them. CDR3 in DNA: TGTGCCAGCCAGGGGTTAGGAGAGACCCAGTACTTC. Translation gives CASQGLGETQYF.

The CDR3 DNA reads TGTGCCAGCAGCTCTAGCAGCCAATTCAAGCAGTTCTTC. Its translation is CASSSSSQFKQFF. This sequence joins TRBV7-2 and TRBJ2-1, with D maybe TRBD2 (5 bases). Trimming cost V 4 bases and J 11 bases, with 15 bases left between them. CDR3 size: 13 residues. Germline assignment: CDR1 SGHTA and CDR2 FQGNSA.

This clonotype has just a few counts. J is TRBJ2-7 and V is TRBV5-5; possibly TRBD1 for D (5 bases). Germline V CDR1 and CDR2: SGHKS, YYEKEE (reference sequence). The CDR3 has 15 amino acids. V lost 0 bases and J 4 bases, leaving 14 bases between the germline ends. DNA of the CDR3: TGTGCCAGCAGCTTGGGGGGTCAGGGCCGTTACGAGCAGTACGTC. Amino acids: CASSLGGQGRYEQYV.

This clonotype was seen only once. The gene calls are TRBV6-5 and TRBJ2-1; 10 bases map to TRBD1. V lost 5 bases, J lost 8 bases, and 9 bases stayed unmatched. The CDR3 loop spans 15 amino acids. CDR1 MNHEY and CDR2 SVGAGI come from the germline V gene. CDR3 region: CASSRRQGARDEQFF. For the CDR3, the DNA is TGTGCCAGCAGTCGACGACAGGGGGCTCGTGATGAGCAGTTCTTC.

This clonotype has just a few counts. The chain combines TRBV5-1 with TRBJ1-2; 7 positions agree with TRBD1. Germline CDR1 reads SGHRS; CDR2 reads YFSETQ. This CDR3 is 14 amino acids long. Trimming cost V 4 bases and J 3 bases; bases outside gene matches: 6. DNA for the CDR3: TGCGCCAGCAGCGTGACAGGGCTCGACTATGGCTACACCTTC. Encoded protein: CASSVTGLDYGYTF. The full variable domain, completed using reference TRBV5-1 and TRBJ1-2, is KAGVTQTPRYLIKTRGQQVTLSCSPISGHRSVSWYQQTPGQGLQFLFEYFSETQRNKGNFPGRFSGRQFSNSRSEMNVSTLELGDSALYLCASSVTGLDYGYTFGSGTRLTVV.